This T cell receptor (beta chain) was profiled in a study of OX40 agonist ivuxolimab in advanced cancers. Looking at the study overall: Partial responses were seen in three patients, one with hepatocellular carcinoma and two with cutaneous melanoma.

The table came from immunoSEQ multiplex PCR; TCRdb's copy has only in-frame clones and leaves some out. The profile shows about 12,000 clones, approximately 80% of them singletons. The V gene's germline CDR1 is SGDLS and CDR2 YYNGEE. V gave up 5 bases and J gave up 9 bases, with 17 bases separating them. The CDR3 is 13 amino acids. This chain joins TRBV9 and TRBJ1-1; unclear D gene. The sequence was obtained from an adult with an advanced solid tumor such as melanoma, head and neck, liver or kidney cancer. The material was CD4+ or CD8+ T cells sorted from blood, obtained in a trial of the OX40 agonist ivuxolimab. CDR3 nucleotide sequence: TGTGCCAGCAGTGACCCGCCAGATGTTCAAGCTTTCTTT. Protein sequence: CASSDPPDVQAFF.